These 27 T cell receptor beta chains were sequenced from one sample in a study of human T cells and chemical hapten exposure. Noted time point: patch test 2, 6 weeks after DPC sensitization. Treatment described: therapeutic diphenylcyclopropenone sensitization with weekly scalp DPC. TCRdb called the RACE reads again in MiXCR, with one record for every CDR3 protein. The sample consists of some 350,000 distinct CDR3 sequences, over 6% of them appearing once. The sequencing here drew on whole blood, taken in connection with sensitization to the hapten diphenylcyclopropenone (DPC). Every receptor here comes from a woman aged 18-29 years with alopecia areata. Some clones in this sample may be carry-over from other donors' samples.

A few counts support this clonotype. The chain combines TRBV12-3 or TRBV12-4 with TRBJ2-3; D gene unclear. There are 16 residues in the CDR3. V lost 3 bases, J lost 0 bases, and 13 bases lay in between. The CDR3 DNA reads TGTGCCAGCAGTTTTGTCAAACCAACTAGCACAGATACGCAGTATTTT. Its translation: CASSFVKPTSTDTQYF.

The CDR3, as DNA: TGCAGCGCGACCGATGGACAGAGGAGCTCCTACAATGAGCAGTTCTTC. It is translated as CSATDGQRSSYNEQFF. This chain uses TRBV29-1 with TRBJ2-1; TRBD1 is a possible D gene (6 bases). V shed 7 bases and J shed 0 bases, with 19 bases lying between them. Germline V lookup: CDR1 SQVTM, CDR2 ANQGSEA. The CDR3 is 16 residues long.

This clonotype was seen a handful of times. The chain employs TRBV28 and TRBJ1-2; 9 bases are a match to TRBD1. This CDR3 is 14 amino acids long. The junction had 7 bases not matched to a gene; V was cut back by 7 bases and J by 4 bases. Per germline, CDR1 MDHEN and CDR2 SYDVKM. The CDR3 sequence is CASTLTGGSYGYTF. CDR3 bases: TGTGCCAGCACCTTGACAGGGGGTAGCTATGGCTACACCTTC.

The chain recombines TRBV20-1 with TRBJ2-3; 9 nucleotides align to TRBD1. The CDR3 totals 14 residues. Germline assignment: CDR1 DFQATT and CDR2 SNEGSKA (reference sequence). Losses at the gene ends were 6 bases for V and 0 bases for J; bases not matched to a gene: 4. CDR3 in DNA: TGCAGTGCCCAGGGGACAGGGAGCACAGATACGCAGTATTTT. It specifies CSAQGTGSTDTQYF.

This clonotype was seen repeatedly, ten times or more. The CDR3 sequence: CAISVGGDGLYNEQFF. The CDR3 DNA is TGTGCCATCAGTGTCGGGGGGGATGGCCTCTACAATGAGCAGTTCTTC. V gene TRBV10-3 combines with J gene TRBJ2-1, with TRBD2 matching 8 bases. CDR3 length: 16 amino acids. Germline values: CDR1 ENHRY, CDR2 SYGVKD. Trimming removed 4 bases from V and 3 bases from J; junction bases left unmatched: 8.

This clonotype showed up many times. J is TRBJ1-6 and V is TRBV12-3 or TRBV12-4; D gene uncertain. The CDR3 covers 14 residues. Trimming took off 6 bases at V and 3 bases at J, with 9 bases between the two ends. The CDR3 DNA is TGTGCCAGCAGGAGAAACGACTATAATTCACCCCTCCACTTT. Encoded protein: CASRRNDYNSPLHF.

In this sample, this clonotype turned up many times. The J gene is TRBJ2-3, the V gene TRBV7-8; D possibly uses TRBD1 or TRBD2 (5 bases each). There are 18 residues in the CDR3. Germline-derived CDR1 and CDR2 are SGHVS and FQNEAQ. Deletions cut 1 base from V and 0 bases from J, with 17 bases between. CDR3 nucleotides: TGTGCCAGCAGCTTAGAGGCCTGGGGATGGGGGAGCACAGATACGCAGTATTTT. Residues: CASSLEAWGWGSTDTQYF.

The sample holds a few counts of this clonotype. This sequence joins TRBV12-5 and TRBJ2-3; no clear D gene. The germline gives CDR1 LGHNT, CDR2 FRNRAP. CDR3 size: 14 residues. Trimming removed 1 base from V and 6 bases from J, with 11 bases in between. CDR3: CASGLGEPLDTQYF. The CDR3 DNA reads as TGTGCTAGTGGTTTGGGCGAACCACTTGATACGCAGTATTTT.

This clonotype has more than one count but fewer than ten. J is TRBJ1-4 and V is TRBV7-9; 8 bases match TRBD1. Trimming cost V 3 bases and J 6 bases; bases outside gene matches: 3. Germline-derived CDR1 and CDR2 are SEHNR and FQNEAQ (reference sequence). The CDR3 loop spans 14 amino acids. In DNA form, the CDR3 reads TGTGCCAGCAGCTTCGAGACAGGGGATGAAAAACTGTTTTTT. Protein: CASSFETGDEKLFF.

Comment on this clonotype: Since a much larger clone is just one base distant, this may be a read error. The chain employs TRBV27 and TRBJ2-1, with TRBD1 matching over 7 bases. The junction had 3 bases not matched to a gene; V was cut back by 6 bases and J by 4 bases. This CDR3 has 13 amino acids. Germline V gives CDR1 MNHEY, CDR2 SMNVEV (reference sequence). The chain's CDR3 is CASSQGVYNEQFF. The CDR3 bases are TGTGCCAGCAGCCAGGGGGTATACAATGAGCAGTTCTTC.

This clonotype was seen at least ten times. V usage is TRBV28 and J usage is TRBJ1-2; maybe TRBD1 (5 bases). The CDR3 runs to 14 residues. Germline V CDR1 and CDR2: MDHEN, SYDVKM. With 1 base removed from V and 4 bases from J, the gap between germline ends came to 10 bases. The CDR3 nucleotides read TGTGCCAGCAGTTTATTCGCTGGGACCTATGGCTACACCTTC. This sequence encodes CASSLFAGTYGYTF.

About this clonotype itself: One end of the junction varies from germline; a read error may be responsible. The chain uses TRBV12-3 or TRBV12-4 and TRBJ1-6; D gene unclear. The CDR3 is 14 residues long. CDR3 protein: CACRGLAYNSPLHF. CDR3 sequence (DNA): TGTGCCTGCAGAGGGCTGGCTTATAATTCACCCCTCCACTTT.

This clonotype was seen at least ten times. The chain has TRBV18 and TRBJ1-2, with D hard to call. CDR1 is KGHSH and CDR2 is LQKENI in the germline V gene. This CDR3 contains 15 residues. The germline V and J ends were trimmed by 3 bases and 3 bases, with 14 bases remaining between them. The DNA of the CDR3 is TGTGCCAGCTCACCCACCGGAGACACAGACTATGGCTACACCTTC. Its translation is CASSPTGDTDYGYTF.

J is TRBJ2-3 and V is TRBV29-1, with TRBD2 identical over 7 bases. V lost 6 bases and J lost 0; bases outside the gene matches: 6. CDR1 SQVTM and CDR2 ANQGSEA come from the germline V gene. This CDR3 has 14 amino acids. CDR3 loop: CSVAAGDSTDTQYF. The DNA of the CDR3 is TGCAGCGTCGCGGCGGGGGATAGCACAGATACGCAGTATTTT.

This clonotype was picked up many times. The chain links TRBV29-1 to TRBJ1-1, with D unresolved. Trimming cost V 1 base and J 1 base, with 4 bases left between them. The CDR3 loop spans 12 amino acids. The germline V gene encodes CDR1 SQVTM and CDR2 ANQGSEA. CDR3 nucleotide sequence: TGCAGCGTTGAAGGCCAGAACACTGAAGCTTTCTTT. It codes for CSVEGQNTEAFF.

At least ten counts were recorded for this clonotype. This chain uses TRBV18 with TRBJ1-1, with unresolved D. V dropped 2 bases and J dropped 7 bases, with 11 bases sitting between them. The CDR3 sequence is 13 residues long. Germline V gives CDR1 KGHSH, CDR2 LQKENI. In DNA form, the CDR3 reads TGTGCCAGCTCACCAAAGGTATTTGGTGAAGCTTTCTTT. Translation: CASSPKVFGEAFF.

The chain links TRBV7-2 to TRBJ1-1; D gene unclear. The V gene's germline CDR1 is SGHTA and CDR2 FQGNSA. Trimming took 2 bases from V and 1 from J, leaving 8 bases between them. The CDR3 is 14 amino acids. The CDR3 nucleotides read TGTGCCAGCAGCTTATCCCAGAGGAACACTGAAGCTTTCTTT. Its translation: CASSLSQRNTEAFF.

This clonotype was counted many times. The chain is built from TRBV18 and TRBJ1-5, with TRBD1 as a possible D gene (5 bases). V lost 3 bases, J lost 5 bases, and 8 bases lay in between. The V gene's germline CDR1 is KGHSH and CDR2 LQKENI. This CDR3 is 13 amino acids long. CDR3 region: CASSPTDDQPQHF. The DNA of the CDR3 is TGTGCCAGCTCACCGACAGATGATCAGCCCCAGCATTTT.

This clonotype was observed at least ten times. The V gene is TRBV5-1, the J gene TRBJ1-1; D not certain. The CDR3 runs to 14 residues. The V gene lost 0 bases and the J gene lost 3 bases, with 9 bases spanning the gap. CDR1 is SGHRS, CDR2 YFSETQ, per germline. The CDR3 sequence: CASSLEAYDTEAFF. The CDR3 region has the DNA TGCGCCAGCAGCTTGGAGGCCTACGACACTGAAGCTTTCTTT.

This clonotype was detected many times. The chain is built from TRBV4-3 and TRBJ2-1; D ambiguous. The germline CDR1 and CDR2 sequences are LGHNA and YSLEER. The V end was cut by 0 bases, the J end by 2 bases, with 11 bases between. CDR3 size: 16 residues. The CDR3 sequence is CASSQDWPGPYNEQFF. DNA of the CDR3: TGCGCCAGCAGCCAAGATTGGCCAGGTCCCTACAATGAGCAGTTCTTC.

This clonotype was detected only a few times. The CDR3 region has the DNA TGCAGCGCCCGGACAGGGGACTACGAGCAGTACTTC. It is translated as CSARTGDYEQYF. The rearrangement links TRBV29-1 to TRBJ2-7; 9 bases agree with TRBD1. J lost 3 bases, V lost 7 bases, and 4 bases had no gene match. Germline V lookup: CDR1 SQVTM, CDR2 ANQGSEA. The CDR3 has 12 residues.

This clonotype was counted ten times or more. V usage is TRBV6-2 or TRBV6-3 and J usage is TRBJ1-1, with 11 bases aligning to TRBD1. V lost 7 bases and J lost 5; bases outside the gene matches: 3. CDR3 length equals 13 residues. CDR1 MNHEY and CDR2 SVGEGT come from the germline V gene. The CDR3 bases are TGTGCCAGCAATGGACAGGGGGCAACTGAAGCTTTCTTT. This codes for CASNGQGATEAFF.

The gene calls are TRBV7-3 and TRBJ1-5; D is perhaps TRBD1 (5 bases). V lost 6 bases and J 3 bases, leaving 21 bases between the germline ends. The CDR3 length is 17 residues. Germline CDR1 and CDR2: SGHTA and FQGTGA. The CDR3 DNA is TGTGCCAGCAGATCCTCGACAGTTTTCCCAGTCAATCAGCCCCAGCATTTT. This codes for CASRSSTVFPVNQPQHF.

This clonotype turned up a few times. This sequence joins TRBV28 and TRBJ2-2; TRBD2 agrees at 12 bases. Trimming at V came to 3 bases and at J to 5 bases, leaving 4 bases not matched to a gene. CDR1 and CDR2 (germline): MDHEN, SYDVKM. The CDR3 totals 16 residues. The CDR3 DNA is TGTGCCAGCAGTTTGCGGCTAGCGGGGGGGACCGGGGAGCTGTTTTTT. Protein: CASSLRLAGGTGELFF.

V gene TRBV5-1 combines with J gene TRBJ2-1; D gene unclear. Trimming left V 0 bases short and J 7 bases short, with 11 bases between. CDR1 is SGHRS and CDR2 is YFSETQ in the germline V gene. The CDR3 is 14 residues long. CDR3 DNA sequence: TGCGCCAGCAGCTTGGAAACGAGAGGTAATGAGCAGTTCTTC. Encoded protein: CASSLETRGNEQFF.

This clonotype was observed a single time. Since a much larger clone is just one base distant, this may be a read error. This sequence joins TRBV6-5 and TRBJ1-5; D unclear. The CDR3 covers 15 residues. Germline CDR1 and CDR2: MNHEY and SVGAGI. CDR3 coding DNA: TGTGCCAGCAGTCTAAAGGTTGGTGGGAATCTGCCCCAGCATTTT. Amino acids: CASSLKVGGNLPQHF.

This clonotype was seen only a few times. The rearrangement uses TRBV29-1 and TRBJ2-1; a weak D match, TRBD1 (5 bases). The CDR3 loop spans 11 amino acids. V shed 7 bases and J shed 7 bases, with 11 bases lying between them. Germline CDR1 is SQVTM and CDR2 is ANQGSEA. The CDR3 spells CSGAQANEQFF. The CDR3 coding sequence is TGCAGCGGGGCACAGGCGAATGAGCAGTTCTTC.